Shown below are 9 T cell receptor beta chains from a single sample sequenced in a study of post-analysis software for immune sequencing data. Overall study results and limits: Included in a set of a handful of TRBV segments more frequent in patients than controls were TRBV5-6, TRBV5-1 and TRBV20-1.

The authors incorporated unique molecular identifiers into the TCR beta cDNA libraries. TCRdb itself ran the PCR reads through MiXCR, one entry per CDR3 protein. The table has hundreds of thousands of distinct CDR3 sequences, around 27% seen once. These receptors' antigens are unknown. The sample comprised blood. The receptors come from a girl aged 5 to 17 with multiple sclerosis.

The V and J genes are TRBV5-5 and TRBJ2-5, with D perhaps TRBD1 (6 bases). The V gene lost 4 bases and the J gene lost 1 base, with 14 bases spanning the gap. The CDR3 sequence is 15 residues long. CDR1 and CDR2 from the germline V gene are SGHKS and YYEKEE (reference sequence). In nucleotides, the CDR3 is TGTGCCAGCAGCCTGACTACAGGGACCCAAGAGACCCAGTACTTC. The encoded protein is CASSLTTGTQETQYF.

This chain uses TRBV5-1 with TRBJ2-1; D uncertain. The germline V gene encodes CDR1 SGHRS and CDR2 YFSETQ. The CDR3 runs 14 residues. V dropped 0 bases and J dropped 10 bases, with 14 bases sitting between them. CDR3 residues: CASSLGGPNYEQFF. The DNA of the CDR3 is TGCGCCAGCAGCTTGGGCGGACCAAACTACGAGCAGTTCTTC.

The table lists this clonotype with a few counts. The CDR3 here is CSAGKTGRQETQYF. CDR3 DNA sequence: TGCAGTGCCGGAAAGACAGGGAGGCAAGAGACCCAGTACTTC. The chain recombines TRBV20-1 with TRBJ2-5, with D tentatively TRBD1 (7 bases). Germline lookup yields CDR1 DFQATT and CDR2 SNEGSKA (reference sequence). V lost 6 bases and J 2 bases, leaving 16 bases between the germline ends. The CDR3 has 14 residues.

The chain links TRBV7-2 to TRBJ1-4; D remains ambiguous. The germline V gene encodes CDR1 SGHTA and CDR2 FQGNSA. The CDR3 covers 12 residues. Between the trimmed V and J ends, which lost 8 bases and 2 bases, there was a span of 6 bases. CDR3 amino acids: CASRLTNEKLFF. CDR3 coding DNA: TGTGCCAGCCGCCTCACTAATGAAAAACTGTTTTTT. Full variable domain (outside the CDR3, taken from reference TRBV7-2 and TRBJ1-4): GAGVSQSPSNKVTEKGKDVELRCDPISGHTALYWYRQSLGQGLEFLIYFQGNSAPDKSGLPSDRFSAERTGGSVSTLTIQRTQQEDSAVYLCASRLTNEKLFFGSGTQLSVL.

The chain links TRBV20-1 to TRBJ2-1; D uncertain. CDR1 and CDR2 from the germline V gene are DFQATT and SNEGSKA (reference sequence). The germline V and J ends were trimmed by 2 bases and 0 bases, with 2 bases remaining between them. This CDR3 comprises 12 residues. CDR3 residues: CSARLSYNEQFF. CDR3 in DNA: TGCAGTGCTAGACTCTCCTACAATGAGCAGTTCTTC.

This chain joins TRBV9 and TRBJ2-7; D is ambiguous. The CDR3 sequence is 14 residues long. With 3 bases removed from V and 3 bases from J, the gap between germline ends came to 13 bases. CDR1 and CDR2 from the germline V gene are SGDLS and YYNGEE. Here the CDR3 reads CASSADSPGYEQYF. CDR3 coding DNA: TGTGCCAGCAGCGCAGACTCTCCGGGCTACGAGCAGTACTTC.

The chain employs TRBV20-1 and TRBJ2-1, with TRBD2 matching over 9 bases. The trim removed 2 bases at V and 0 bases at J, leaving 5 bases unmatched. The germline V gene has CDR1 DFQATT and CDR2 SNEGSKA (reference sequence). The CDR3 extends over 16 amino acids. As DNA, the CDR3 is TGCAGTGCTAGAAAACTTAGCGGGGGCTCCTACAATGAGCAGTTCTTC. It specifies CSARKLSGGSYNEQFF.

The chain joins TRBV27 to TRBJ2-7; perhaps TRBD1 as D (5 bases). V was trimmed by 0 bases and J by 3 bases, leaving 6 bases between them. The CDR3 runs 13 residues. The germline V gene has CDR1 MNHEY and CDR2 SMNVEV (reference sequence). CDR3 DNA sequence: TGTGCCAGCAGTTTATCCACAGGCTACGAGCAGTACTTC. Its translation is CASSLSTGYEQYF.

Written as DNA, the CDR3 is TGTGCCAGCAGCAGCGTCAACTCCTATAATTCACCCCTCCACTTT. It encodes CASSSVNSYNSPLHF. This chain connects TRBV7-9 to TRBJ1-6; D is unclear. Germline V lookup: CDR1 SEHNR, CDR2 FQNEAQ (reference sequence). CDR3 size: 15 residues. The V end lost 5 bases, the J end lost 0 bases, and 8 bases lay between the germline ends.